These 26 T cell receptor beta chains originate from one sample sequenced in a study of prognosis after radiotherapy for stage I lung cancer. Two-round multiplex PCR amplified TCR beta CDR3 from genomic DNA. First-round PCR employed TRBV- and TRBJ-specific primers for each gene. TCRdb re-analysed the multiplex PCR reads in MiXCR, keeping a single row per CDR3 protein. Here the sample spans fewer than 50,000 distinct CDR3 sequences, 24% being singletons. The source material was PBMCs, sampled before or after stereotactic body radiation therapy (not recorded which). The receptors were gathered from a donor aged 50 or older with non-small cell lung cancer.

This chain uses TRBV20-1 with TRBJ1-2; D is uncertain. CDR1 is DFQATT, CDR2 SNEGSKA, per germline (reference sequence). The CDR3 extends over 13 amino acids. V gave up 7 bases and J gave up 2 bases, with 14 bases separating them. The CDR3 reads CSVPLGKNYGYTF. The CDR3 DNA sequence: TGCAGTGTCCCGTTGGGAAAAAACTATGGCTACACCTTC.

As to this clonotype: A much larger clone lies a single base off, so this may be a read error. The gene calls are TRBV12-5 and TRBJ2-2; 8 nucleotides match TRBD2. V shed 2 bases, J shed 3 bases, and the junction held 8 bases outside the gene matches. Per germline, CDR1 LGHNT and CDR2 FRNRAP. The length of the CDR3 is 17 residues. The CDR3, as DNA: TGTGCTAGTGGTTTGTTGAGACTAGCGTGTCACACCGGGGAGCTGTTTTTT. This sequence encodes CASGLLRLACHTGELFF.

This clonotype showed up just a few times. The chain carries TRBV20-1 and TRBJ2-6; D tentatively reads TRBD1 or TRBD2 (5 bases each). Germline V lookup: CDR1 DFQATT, CDR2 SNEGSKA (reference sequence). V was pared by 6 bases and J by 4 bases, with 16 bases between. CDR3 size: 15 residues. The CDR3 DNA is TGCAGTGCCGCCTGGTCGGGGACCGGGGCCAACGTCCTGACTTTC. Translating it yields CSAAWSGTGANVLTF.

This clonotype has ten or more counts. This chain uses TRBV7-9 with TRBJ1-1; D unclear. The CDR3 runs to 13 residues. The germline V and J ends were trimmed by 2 bases and 5 bases, with 9 bases remaining between them. Germline lookup yields CDR1 SEHNR and CDR2 FQNEAQ (reference sequence). The CDR3 region is CASSLLVGTEAFF. CDR3 sequence (DNA): TGTGCCAGCAGCTTATTAGTAGGGACTGAAGCTTTCTTT. The whole variable domain, filled in from reference TRBV7-9 and TRBJ1-1, reads DTGVSQNPRHKITKRGQNVTFRCDPISEHNRLYWYRQTLGQGPEFLTYFQNEAQLEKSRLLSDRFSAERPKGSFSTLEIQRTEQGDSAMYLCASSLLVGTEAFFGQGTRLTVV.

This clonotype was observed at least ten times. This sequence joins TRBV5-1 and TRBJ1-1, with D tentatively TRBD1 (5 bases). CDR1 SGHRS and CDR2 YFSETQ come from the germline V gene. The germline V and J ends were trimmed by 2 bases and 8 bases, with 16 bases remaining between them. This CDR3 contains 14 residues. In DNA form, the CDR3 reads TGCGCCAGCAGCTTCGGGGTAGACGACAGAGAAGCTTTCTTT. It specifies CASSFGVDDREAFF.

This clonotype came up a few times. Possible read error: a much larger clone is one base away. This rearrangement joins TRBV7-2 to TRBJ2-2, with D maybe TRBD2 (7 bases). CDR1 is SGHTA, CDR2 FQGNSA, per germline. Trimming left V 5 bases short and J 0 bases short, with 13 bases between. CDR3 length: 16 residues. The CDR3 loop reads CASSVEGGPNTGELFF. CDR3 DNA: TGTGCCAGCAGCGTCGAGGGGGGGCCGAACACCGGGGAGCTGTTTTTT.

Ten or more counts support this clonotype. The chain combines TRBV24-1 with TRBJ2-3; tentatively, D is TRBD2 (5 bases). The germline V gene encodes CDR1 KGHDR and CDR2 SFDVKD. This CDR3 is 17 amino acids long. V shed 3 bases and J shed 0 bases, with 15 bases lying between them. The DNA of the CDR3 is TGTGCCACCAGTGATCCGTCCGATCGGGGAAGCACAGATACGCAGTATTTT. Its translation is CATSDPSDRGSTDTQYF.

This clonotype was seen ten or more times. This sequence joins TRBV11-3 and TRBJ2-1, with 8 bases matching TRBD2. Per germline, CDR1 SGHNT and CDR2 YENEEA. CDR3 length: 15 residues. V lost 3 bases, J lost 1 base, and 2 bases stayed unmatched. CDR3 in amino acids: CASSLSGGSYNEQFF. In DNA, the CDR3 is TGTGCCAGCAGCTTGTCGGGGGGGTCCTACAATGAGCAGTTCTTC.

This clonotype appeared many times. V usage is TRBV6-2 or TRBV6-3 and J usage is TRBJ2-5; TRBD2 might be the D (7 bases). Germline V lookup: CDR1 MNHEY, CDR2 SVGEGT. This CDR3 comprises 16 residues. Trimming left V 5 bases short and J 1 base short, with 17 bases between. The chain's CDR3 is CASSLGGGGSQETQYF. The CDR3 coding sequence is TGTGCCAGCAGTCTCGGGGGAGGGGGGTCCCAAGAGACCCAGTACTTC.

This clonotype has at least ten counts. This chain links TRBV2 with TRBJ2-7; D gene uncertain. CDR1 SNHLY and CDR2 FYNNEI come from the germline V gene. This CDR3 is built from 13 residues. Trimming took off 8 bases at V and 5 bases at J, with 16 bases between the two ends. This CDR3 is CASSVRETHEQYF. CDR3 nucleotides: TGTGCCAGCTCTGTCCGCGAGACCCACGAGCAGTACTTC.

J is TRBJ2-2 and V is TRBV6-2 or TRBV6-3, with D possibly TRBD1 on 5 matching bases. With 5 bases removed from V and 6 bases from J, the gap between germline ends came to 16 bases. This CDR3 spans 15 amino acids. CDR1 is MNHEY and CDR2 is SVGEGT in the germline V gene. The CDR3: CASSIRTCFAGELFF. DNA of the CDR3: TGTGCCAGCAGTATAAGGACATGTTTTGCCGGGGAGCTGTTTTTT.

This clonotype was recorded many times. The V and J genes are TRBV6-4 and TRBJ1-2, with 10 bases fitting TRBD1. The V and J ends lost 5 bases and 5 bases, in that order; junction bases with no gene match: 8. CDR1 is MRHNA and CDR2 is SNTAGT in the germline V gene. This CDR3 comprises 15 residues. The CDR3: CASSYTGTGAYGYTF. CDR3 coding DNA: TGTGCCAGCAGTTACACCGGGACAGGGGCTTATGGCTACACCTTC.

This clonotype was detected many times. This chain connects TRBV5-1 to TRBJ2-3; perhaps TRBD1 as D (6 bases). This CDR3 contains 14 residues. Between the trimmed V and J ends, which lost 1 base and 4 bases, there was a span of 10 bases. Germline CDR1 and CDR2: SGHRS and YFSETQ. The DNA for the CDR3 is TGCGCCAGCAGCTTGACAGGGTGGGCAGATACGCAGTATTTT. Amino acids: CASSLTGWADTQYF.

This clonotype has a count of ten or more. The chain uses TRBV15 and TRBJ1-5; a possible D gene is TRBD1 (6 bases). Germline V gene lookup returns CDR1 LNHNV and CDR2 YYDKDF (reference sequence). V dropped 3 bases and J dropped 13 bases, with 22 bases sitting between them. CDR3 length: 15 residues. In DNA form, the CDR3 reads TGTGCCACCAGCAGGGCCGTCACAGGGAGCGACAGTCAGCATTTT. It encodes CATSRAVTGSDSQHF.

This clonotype was observed at least ten times. V gene TRBV7-3 combines with J gene TRBJ2-1; no clear D gene. Germline V CDR1 and CDR2: SGHTA, FQGTGA. The CDR3 is 12 amino acids. With 0 bases removed from V and 6 bases from J, the gap between germline ends came to 3 bases. The CDR3, as DNA: TGTGCCAGCAGCTTAACGGTCAATGAGCAGTTCTTC. Protein sequence: CASSLTVNEQFF.

This clonotype was recorded many times. This chain uses TRBV7-8 with TRBJ1-3, with D unclear. V was pared by 5 bases and J by 2 bases, with 16 bases between. The length of the CDR3 is 16 residues. Per germline, CDR1 SGHVS and CDR2 FQNEAQ. Here the CDR3 reads CASSPIPIPPGNTIYF. Here the CDR3 DNA reads TGTGCCAGCAGCCCGATCCCGATCCCCCCTGGAAACACCATATATTTT.

Points on this clonotype: Since a much larger clone is just one base distant, this may be a read error. DNA for the CDR3: TGTGCCAGCAGCCGTAGGGAGACCAAGTACTTC. Its translation: CASSRRETKYF. V is TRBV11-1 and J is TRBJ2-5; tentative D call: TRBD2 (5 bases). This CDR3 has 11 amino acids. Germline V gene lookup returns CDR1 SGHAT and CDR2 FQDESV (reference sequence).

This clonotype was counted at least ten times. The chain links TRBV7-2 to TRBJ1-2; D unresolved. The CDR3 loop spans 14 amino acids. Germline CDR1 is SGHTA and CDR2 is FQGNSA. V was cut by 5 bases and J by 7 bases, with 17 bases left in between. This CDR3 reads CASSQDQFLSGYTF. CDR3 coding DNA: TGTGCCAGCAGCCAAGACCAGTTTCTGAGTGGCTACACCTTC.

This clonotype was detected ten times or more. The chain recombines TRBV12-3 or TRBV12-4 with TRBJ2-7; D is unresolved. Trimming removed 1 base at V and 4 bases at J, with 5 bases between. The CDR3 sequence is 12 residues long. CDR3 DNA sequence: TGTGCCAGCAGTTTAGTCAGGTACGAGCAGTACTTC. This encodes CASSLVRYEQYF.

This clonotype came up a few times. At one boundary the junction diverges from the germline segment, which might be a read error. The rearrangement links TRBV20-1 to TRBJ2-7; D remains unclear. Germline loops: CDR1 DFQATT, CDR2 SNEGSKA (reference sequence). CDR3 length: 15 residues. The chain's CDR3 is CSARDPIGRTYGQYF. The DNA of the CDR3 is TGCAGTGCTAGAGACCCTATCGGCAGGACCTACGGGCAGTACTTC.

The V gene is TRBV7-8, the J gene TRBJ2-1; 7 bases are a match to TRBD2. The V gene end was trimmed by 2 bases and the J gene end by 6 bases; junction bases not matched to a gene: 16. The CDR3 covers 18 residues. The germline gives CDR1 SGHVS, CDR2 FQNEAQ. The CDR3 DNA sequence: TGTGCCAGCAGCTTACTCTCCAGGGAGGGAGGGCCGAGCAATGAGCAGTTCTTC. Its protein is CASSLLSREGGPSNEQFF.

The sample holds many counts of this clonotype. This chain joins TRBV5-1 and TRBJ2-7; 7 nucleotides agree with TRBD2. The trim removed 4 bases at V and 7 bases at J, leaving 8 bases unmatched. Germline V CDR1 and CDR2: SGHRS, YFSETQ. This CDR3 is 13 amino acids long. CDR3 DNA: TGCGCCAGCAGCCACACTAGCGCCCAAGAGCAGTACTTC. It is translated as CASSHTSAQEQYF.

This clonotype was recorded at least ten times. This chain joins TRBV28 and TRBJ2-7, with 7 bases aligning to TRBD1. The junction had 8 bases not matched to a gene; V was cut back by 5 bases and J by 1 base. CDR1 MDHEN and CDR2 SYDVKM come from the germline V gene. This CDR3 region has 15 residues. CDR3 in DNA: TGTGCCAGCAGTATGACAGGGTTCCTTTCCTACGAGCAGTACTTC. Translation: CASSMTGFLSYEQYF.

This clonotype has a count of ten or more. The chain couples TRBV20-1 to TRBJ1-2; maybe TRBD1 (6 bases). This CDR3 has 19 amino acids. Germline assignment: CDR1 DFQATT and CDR2 SNEGSKA (reference sequence). V was shortened by 5 bases and J by 2 bases, with 30 bases between the two germline ends. The CDR3 loop reads CSAPPPTGLQSDRNYGYTF. The CDR3 DNA is TGCAGTGCTCCACCTCCGACAGGTTTGCAAAGCGATCGGAACTATGGCTACACCTTC.

This clonotype was counted at least ten times. Here the CDR3 DNA reads TGTGCCAGCAGTTCACCGGGCAGGGAGAAATACGAGCAGTACTTC. It yields the protein CASSSPGREKYEQYF. This sequence joins TRBV28 and TRBJ2-7; perhaps D is TRBD1 or TRBD2 (5 bases each). This CDR3 has 15 residues. Trimming left V 4 bases short and J 4 bases short, with 17 bases between. From germline, CDR1 is MDHEN and CDR2 SYDVKM.

This clonotype has at least ten counts. This chain links TRBV28 with TRBJ1-5, with D possibly being TRBD1 (5 bases). Germline loops: CDR1 MDHEN, CDR2 SYDVKM. Trimming left V 10 bases short and J 4 bases short, with 17 bases between. The CDR3 runs to 14 residues. CDR3 bases: TGTGCCACCATCCTACGGACATTAAATCAGCCCCAGCATTTT. It codes for CATILRTLNQPQHF.